Presented here are 2 T cell receptor beta chains from one specimen sequenced in a study of blood T cells in healthy people across ages. A second PCR of about 6 to 12 cycles used a sample-barcoded 5' primer and a J-beta primer mix. TCRdb re-called the 5' RACE reads with MiXCR, one entry per CDR3 protein. The sample includes about 1.7 million distinct CDR3 sequences, 28% of them seen just once. Specimen: blood. The receptors were gathered from a woman in her 30s in good health.

Here the CDR3 reads CASSQEAGTSGSSYEQYF. The DNA for the CDR3 is TGCGCCAGCAGCCAAGAAGCGGGGACTAGCGGGTCCTCCTACGAGCAGTACTTC. The J gene is TRBJ2-7, the V gene TRBV4-1, with 12 bases identical to TRBD2. The CDR3 is 18 residues long. Germline CDR1 MGHRA, CDR2 YSYEKL. The junction had 6 bases not matched to a gene; V was cut back by 0 bases and J by 0 bases.

This clonotype was found a few times. The chain employs TRBV7-9 and TRBJ2-7; 7 bases align to TRBD2. This CDR3 has 15 amino acids. CDR1 and CDR2 (germline): SEHNR, FQNEAQ (reference sequence). V trimming: 3 bases; J trimming: 4 bases; junction bases outside the gene matches: 9. The CDR3: CASSFPASGKYEQYF. The CDR3 bases are TGTGCCAGCAGCTTTCCAGCAAGCGGGAAGTACGAGCAGTACTTC.